The 22 T cell receptor beta chains presented below share a single source sample, sequenced in a study of CD8 T cells in ankylosing spondylitis. Study-level results: What seemed typical of ankylosing spondylitis blood was a TCR beta motif built from several highly homologous variants.

Their antigens remain unidentified. In TCRdb, the 5' RACE reads were re-called with MiXCR into one record per CDR3 protein. The top ten clones hold approximately 18% of a sample with under 850,000 distinct CDR3 sequences, around 19% of them seen once. What was sequenced was blood, either unsorted or a sorted T cell fraction (not recorded which). The receptor source for this set is a male donor with ankylosing spondylitis.

The chain is built from TRBV12-3 or TRBV12-4 and TRBJ1-1; no definite D call. The CDR3 has 16 amino acids. Between the trimmed V and J ends, which lost 3 bases and 1 base, there was a span of 15 bases. Here the CDR3 reads CASSFIRGGGNTEAFF. CDR3 sequence (DNA): TGTGCCAGCAGTTTTATACGGGGTGGCGGGAACACTGAAGCTTTCTTT.

The chain uses TRBV6-5 and TRBJ1-1; D unclear. Germline values: CDR1 MNHEY, CDR2 SVGAGI. V was shortened by 0 bases and J by 0 bases, with 8 bases between the two germline ends. The length of the CDR3 is 15 residues. The chain's CDR3 is CASSYSISVNTEAFF. In nucleotides, the CDR3 is TGTGCCAGCAGTTACTCGATTTCAGTGAACACTGAAGCTTTCTTT.

The CDR3 sequence is CASSLGPTSPGPQHF. Here the CDR3 DNA reads TGTGCCAGCAGTTTAGGCCCGACATCCCCAGGGCCCCAGCATTTT. The chain joins TRBV27 to TRBJ1-5; D not certain. V was cut by 2 bases and J by 9 bases, with 17 bases left in between. CDR3 length: 15 amino acids. Germline assignment: CDR1 MNHEY and CDR2 SMNVEV (reference sequence).

This clonotype occurred a few times. At one end, the junction sequence differs from germline, possibly due to a read error. V usage is TRBV15 and J usage is TRBJ2-3; D not resolved. CDR1 and CDR2 from the germline V gene are LNHNV and YYDKDF (reference sequence). This CDR3 spans 12 amino acids. Written as DNA, the CDR3 is TGTGCCACCAGCAGACGCACGGATACGCAGTATTTT. Residues: CATSRRTDTQYF.

CDR3 in amino acids: CASSSGAGWGYTF. CDR3 DNA sequence: TGTGCCAGCAGCTCTGGGGCAGGCTGGGGCTACACCTTC. J is TRBJ1-2 and V is TRBV27; D is possibly TRBD1 (5 bases). Germline CDR1 and CDR2: MNHEY and SMNVEV (reference sequence). Between the trimmed V and J ends, which lost 6 bases and 8 bases, there was a span of 16 bases. CDR3 length: 13 residues.

This clonotype was detected only a few times. This chain joins TRBV20-1 and TRBJ2-3; the match to TRBD2 covers 7 bases. J was trimmed by 5 bases and V by 4 bases; bases with no gene match: 15. This CDR3 has 16 amino acids. Germline loops: CDR1 DFQATT, CDR2 SNEGSKA (reference sequence). The CDR3 region is CSAIGSDGTTLDTQYF. The CDR3 DNA is TGCAGTGCTATTGGGAGTGACGGGACTACTTTAGATACGCAGTATTTT.

This clonotype was seen at least ten times. The chain combines TRBV4-3 with TRBJ2-5, with D perhaps TRBD1 or TRBD2 (6 bases each). V dropped 0 bases and J dropped 5 bases, with 19 bases sitting between them. Germline assignment: CDR1 LGHNA and CDR2 YSLEER. This CDR3 is built from 17 residues. The CDR3 nucleotides are TGCGCCAGCAGCCAAGATGACGGGGGTGGGGGCTTGGAGACCCAGTACTTC. Its translation: CASSQDDGGGGLETQYF.

This clonotype was found a few times. The V call is TRBV5-5, the J call TRBJ2-2; 11 positions agree with TRBD2. V lost 1 base, J lost 4 bases, and 9 bases stayed unmatched. Germline V gene data show CDR1 as SGHKS and CDR2 as YYEKEE (reference sequence). CDR3 length: 18 amino acids. CDR3 DNA: TGTGCCAGCAGCTTGCTACTAGCGGGAGTCCCGCCCACCGGGGAGCTGTTTTTT. This gives the protein CASSLLLAGVPPTGELFF. The full variable domain, completed using reference TRBV5-5 and TRBJ2-2, is DAGVTQSPTHLIKTRGQQVTLRCSPISGHKSVSWYQQVLGQGPQFIFQYYEKEERGRGNFPDRFSARQFPNYSSELNVNALLLGDSALYLCASSLLLAGVPPTGELFFGEGSRLTVL.

V is TRBV29-1 and J is TRBJ2-2, with 8 bases identical to TRBD2. The germline V gene has CDR1 SQVTM and CDR2 ANQGSEA. The CDR3 contains 14 residues. V shed 4 bases, J shed 6 bases, and the junction held 7 bases outside the gene matches. CDR3 loop: CSVGGLERAGELFF. In nucleotides, the CDR3 is TGCAGCGTTGGGGGACTAGAGAGAGCCGGGGAGCTGTTTTTT.

There are many counts of this clonotype. The chain carries TRBV20-1 and TRBJ1-2; 10 bases fit TRBD1. Germline values: CDR1 DFQATT, CDR2 SNEGSKA (reference sequence). J gave up 4 bases and V 3 bases, and 5 bases lay outside the gene matches. CDR3 size: 14 residues. This chain's CDR3 is CSARTGGNVYGYTF. Here the CDR3 DNA reads TGCAGTGCTAGGACAGGGGGCAACGTCTATGGCTACACCTTC.

CDR3 nucleotide sequence: TGCGCCAGCAGCTTGGCTTTTGGGGCAGATACGCAGTATTTT. Translating gives CASSLAFGADTQYF. The chain uses TRBV5-1 and TRBJ2-3; D ambiguous. V lost 0 bases and J 4 bases, leaving 9 bases between the germline ends. Germline V lookup: CDR1 SGHRS, CDR2 YFSETQ. The CDR3 has 14 amino acids. Variable domain in full (rest from reference TRBV5-1 and TRBJ2-3): KAGVTQTPRYLIKTRGQQVTLSCSPISGHRSVSWYQQTPGQGLQFLFEYFSETQRNKGNFPGRFSGRQFSNSRSEMNVSTLELGDSALYLCASSLAFGADTQYFGPGTRLTVL.

The rearrangement joins TRBV5-5 to TRBJ2-5; D not resolved. The V and J ends lost 0 bases and 1 base respectively, with 10 bases between them. The CDR3 runs to 15 residues. Germline assignment: CDR1 SGHKS and CDR2 YYEKEE (reference sequence). CDR3 in amino acids: CASSLGRRFQETQYF. The CDR3 nucleotides read TGTGCCAGCAGCTTGGGTCGGCGGTTCCAAGAGACCCAGTACTTC.

This clonotype occurred a few times. V and J are TRBV29-1 and TRBJ2-3, with a possible D match to TRBD1 (5 bases). This CDR3 contains 14 residues. Germline V gene sequence: CDR1 SQVTM, CDR2 ANQGSEA. Trimming removed 4 bases from V and 0 bases from J, with 11 bases in between. The CDR3 nucleotides are TGCAGCGTTGTCGGACAAGCTAGCACAGATACGCAGTATTTT. Translation gives CSVVGQASTDTQYF.

The chain links TRBV27 to TRBJ2-7; the match to TRBD2 covers 7 bases. Germline V lookup: CDR1 MNHEY, CDR2 SMNVEV (reference sequence). This CDR3 has 16 residues. V gave up 5 bases and J gave up 4 bases; unmatched junction bases: 14. The CDR3 protein is CASSGLSGATFYEQYF. The CDR3 DNA is TGTGCCAGCAGTGGGCTGAGCGGGGCTACTTTTTACGAGCAGTACTTC.

In this sample, this clonotype turned up many times. The CDR3 nucleotides read TGCAGTGCCCGAACAGGGGTCGATGAGCAGTTCTTC. Its translation is CSARTGVDEQFF. This chain uses TRBV20-1 with TRBJ2-1; 7 nucleotides agree with TRBD1. Germline V lookup: CDR1 DFQATT, CDR2 SNEGSKA (reference sequence). CDR3 length equals 12 residues. V dropped 6 bases and J dropped 8; count of bases not matched to a gene: 7.

The V call is TRBV15, the J call TRBJ2-2, with 10 nucleotides matching TRBD1. V lost 4 bases and J lost 3; bases outside the gene matches: 2. The CDR3 is made up of 15 amino acids. Germline CDR1 is LNHNV and CDR2 is YYDKDF (reference sequence). The CDR3: CATSKGQGYTGELFF. CDR3 coding DNA: TGTGCCACCAGCAAGGGACAGGGGTACACCGGGGAGCTGTTTTTT.

The chain employs TRBV18 and TRBJ2-5; no reliable D call. Germline V gene lookup returns CDR1 KGHSH and CDR2 LQKENI. V was clipped by 4 bases and J by 4 bases, with 13 bases between them. CDR3 length: 14 amino acids. The CDR3 sequence: CASSLTHTPETQYF. As DNA, the CDR3 is TGTGCCAGCTCACTGACCCATACGCCAGAGACCCAGTACTTC. Drawing the rest from reference TRBV18 and TRBJ2-5, the complete variable domain is NAGVMQNPRHLVRRRGQEARLRCSPMKGHSHVYWYRQLPEEGLKFMVYLQKENIIDESGMPKERFSAEFPKEGPSILRIQQVVRGDSAAYFCASSLTHTPETQYFGPGTRLLVL.

The chain is built from TRBV20-1 and TRBJ2-6, with D unclear. The length of the CDR3 is 13 residues. Germline V CDR1 and CDR2: DFQATT, SNEGSKA (reference sequence). The V end lost 3 bases, the J end lost 0 bases, and 3 bases lay between the germline ends. The CDR3 is CSASRSGANVLTF. The CDR3 nucleotides read TGCAGTGCTAGCCGCTCTGGGGCCAACGTCCTGACTTTC.

The sample holds a few counts of this clonotype. The chain joins TRBV15 to TRBJ2-1; 9 nucleotides match TRBD2. The CDR3 is made up of 15 amino acids. Germline V gene sequence: CDR1 LNHNV, CDR2 YYDKDF (reference sequence). Losses at the gene ends were 4 bases for V and 3 bases for J; bases not matched to a gene: 4. CDR3 nucleotide sequence: TGTGCCACCAGCACGAGACTAGCGGACTACAATGAGCAGTTCTTC. Translating it yields CATSTRLADYNEQFF.

This chain links TRBV7-9 with TRBJ2-3; TRBD1 matches 8 bases. The germline gives CDR1 SEHNR, CDR2 FQNEAQ (reference sequence). The ends lost 6 bases at V and 7 bases at J; junction bases unmatched: 9. The CDR3 is 14 amino acids. In nucleotides, the CDR3 is TGTGCCAGCAGTCTTACAGGGGGTCGAAATACGCAGTATTTT. This sequence encodes CASSLTGGRNTQYF.

This sequence joins TRBV9 and TRBJ2-6; 8 positions match TRBD2. V gave up 3 bases and J gave up 4 bases; unmatched junction bases: 12. This CDR3 has 18 residues. CDR1 SGDLS and CDR2 YYNGEE come from the germline V gene. CDR3 sequence: CASSATSGVPLGANVLTF. The CDR3, as DNA: TGTGCCAGCAGCGCTACTAGCGGAGTACCTCTAGGGGCCAACGTCCTGACTTTC. Variable domain in full (rest from reference TRBV9 and TRBJ2-6): DSGVTQTPKHLITATGQRVTLRCSPRSGDLSVYWYQQSLDQGLQFLIQYYNGEERAKGNILERFSAQQFPDLHSELNLSSLELGDSALYFCASSATSGVPLGANVLTFGAGSRLTVL.

The chain employs TRBV19 and TRBJ2-3; D unclear. Germline CDR1 reads LNHDA; CDR2 reads SQIVND (reference sequence). With 5 bases removed from V and 2 bases from J, the gap between germline ends came to 14 bases. This CDR3 has 15 residues. CDR3 sequence reads: CASSVDQSPTDTQYF. Written as DNA, the CDR3 is TGTGCCAGTAGTGTGGATCAGAGCCCCACAGATACGCAGTATTTT.